This TCR beta chain was observed in a study of early T cells in non-severe SARS-CoV-2 infection. TCRdb reprocessed the 5' RACE reads via MiXCR and lists one record per CDR3 protein. The sample carries about 44,000 distinct CDR3 sequences, around 5.7% recorded once. The TCR sequence derives from an adult who was a healthcare worker with PCR-confirmed SARS-CoV-2 infection or an uninfected control (not recorded which). Material: whole blood.

CDR3 sequence (DNA): TGTGCCAGCAGTTTGACCCCCCGGGATTCACCCCTCCACTTT. Amino acids: CASSLTPRDSPLHF. The chain has TRBV6-5 and TRBJ1-6; no firm D call. Germline lookup yields CDR1 MNHEY and CDR2 SVGAGI. V was shortened by 4 bases and J by 8 bases, with 12 bases between the two germline ends. This CDR3 contains 14 residues.